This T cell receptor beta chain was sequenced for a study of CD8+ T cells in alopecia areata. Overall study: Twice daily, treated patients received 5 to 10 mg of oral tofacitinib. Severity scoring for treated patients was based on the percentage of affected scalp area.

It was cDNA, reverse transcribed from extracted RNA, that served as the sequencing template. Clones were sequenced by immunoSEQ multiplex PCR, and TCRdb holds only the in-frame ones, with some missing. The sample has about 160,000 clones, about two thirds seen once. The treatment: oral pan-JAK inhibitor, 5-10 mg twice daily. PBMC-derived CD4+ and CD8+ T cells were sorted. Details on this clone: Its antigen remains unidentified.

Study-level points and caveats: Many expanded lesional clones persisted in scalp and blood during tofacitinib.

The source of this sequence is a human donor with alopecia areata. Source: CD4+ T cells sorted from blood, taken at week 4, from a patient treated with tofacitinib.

The CDR3 here is CASTKGSHQPQHF. The CDR3 DNA follows: TGTGCCAGCACCAAAGGGAGCCATCAGCCCCAGCATTTT. The rearrangement uses TRBV6-6 and TRBJ1-5; D is unclear. The V end lost 7 bases, the J end lost 5 bases, and 12 bases lay between the germline ends. The CDR3 contains 13 residues. CDR1 is MNHNY and CDR2 is SVGAGI in the germline V gene (reference sequence).